Following are 14 T cell receptor beta chains from one sample sequenced in a study of blood T cells in healthy people across ages. Primed by a sample-barcoded 5' primer and a J-beta primer mix, a second PCR proceeded for roughly 6 to 12 cycles. TCRdb processed the 5' RACE reads anew with MiXCR; each CDR3 protein has one entry. Of hundreds of thousands of distinct CDR3 sequences detected, over 45% appear once; the ten largest clones hold about 20%. The sequenced material came from blood. The receptor source for this set is a man aged 30 to 45 in good health.

CDR3 nucleotides: TGTGCCAGCCGGGGGGCGGCCCTCTACGAGCAGTACTTC. Amino acids: CASRGAALYEQYF. V and J are TRBV6-5 and TRBJ2-7, with D maybe TRBD2 (7 bases). CDR1 MNHEY and CDR2 SVGAGI come from the germline V gene. There are 13 residues in the CDR3. V dropped 8 bases and J dropped 3 bases, with 14 bases sitting between them.

This chain links TRBV15 with TRBJ2-3; 7 nucleotides match TRBD1. V lost 2 bases to trimming and J lost 8 bases; unmatched junction nucleotides: 13. From germline, CDR1 is LNHNV and CDR2 YYDKDF (reference sequence). The CDR3 loop spans 16 amino acids. The CDR3 is CATSRTGVPGLGTQYF. CDR3 in DNA: TGTGCCACCAGCAGAACAGGGGTCCCCGGGTTAGGTACGCAGTATTTT.

This clonotype was detected a few times. The rearrangement uses TRBV7-2 and TRBJ2-3; D call uncertain. Germline CDR1 is SGHTA and CDR2 is FQGNSA. V dropped 5 bases and J dropped 5 bases, with 11 bases sitting between them. The CDR3 spans 13 residues. The CDR3 region is CASSTKVVDTQYF. The DNA for the CDR3 is TGTGCCAGCAGCACAAAGGTGGTAGATACGCAGTATTTT.

The chain links TRBV12-5 to TRBJ1-2, with D possibly matching TRBD1 (6 bases). Trimming left V 0 bases short and J 8 bases short, with 16 bases between. This CDR3 has 15 amino acids. Per the germline V gene, CDR1 is LGHNT and CDR2 is FRNRAP. CDR3 nucleotide sequence: TGTGCTAGTGGTTTGGTACGACGGGGGCCCAACGGCTACACCTTC. Translated, it gives CASGLVRRGPNGYTF.

The genes are TRBV7-9 and TRBJ1-2, with a tentative D call TRBD1 (6 bases). Germline V gene data show CDR1 as SEHNR and CDR2 as FQNEAQ (reference sequence). This CDR3 is 15 amino acids long. V was pared by 1 base and J by 0 bases, with 9 bases between. This CDR3 is CASSLGDKANYGYTF. CDR3 DNA: TGTGCCAGCAGCTTAGGGGACAAGGCTAACTATGGCTACACCTTC.

The chain links TRBV7-2 to TRBJ2-7; TRBD2 matches 8 bases. V was pared by 2 bases and J by 2 bases, with 14 bases of the junction left unmatched. This CDR3 is 18 amino acids long. CDR1 is SGHTA, CDR2 FQGNSA, per germline. The CDR3 spells CASSLRMRGAKSTYEQYF. CDR3 sequence (DNA): TGTGCCAGCAGCTTAAGAATGCGGGGGGCCAAATCAACCTACGAGCAGTACTTC. Supplemented by reference TRBV7-2 and TRBJ2-7, the full variable domain reads GAGVSQSPSNKVTEKGKDVELRCDPISGHTALYWYRQSLGQGLEFLIYFQGNSAPDKSGLPSDRFSAERTGGSVSTLTIQRTQQEDSAVYLCASSLRMRGAKSTYEQYFGPGTRLTVT.

The J gene is TRBJ2-1, the V gene TRBV2; weak D call: TRBD1 (6 bases). This CDR3 has 13 residues. Germline CDR1 and CDR2: SNHLY and FYNNEI. V lost 6 bases to trimming and J lost 9 bases, with 15 bases between them. The CDR3 loop is CASSATGLSEQFF. CDR3 sequence (DNA): TGTGCCAGCAGCGCCACAGGGTTGAGTGAGCAGTTCTTC.

This clonotype was observed a few times. This chain joins TRBV4-3 and TRBJ2-1; TRBD2 is a possible D gene (6 bases). The CDR3 loop spans 15 amino acids. Germline V gene data show CDR1 as LGHNA and CDR2 as YSLEER. Trimming left V 1 base short and J 7 bases short, with 14 bases between. CDR3 coding DNA: TGCGCCAGCAGCCAAGGGCCGGGAGAGAGAAATGAGCAGTTCTTC. This sequence encodes CASSQGPGERNEQFF.

This clonotype turned up a few times. CDR3 nucleotide sequence: TGTGCCAGCAGCCAGAGACAGGTTGGGTTTAAGACCCAGTACTTC. Protein sequence: CASSQRQVGFKTQYF. The genes are TRBV7-9 and TRBJ2-7; D might be TRBD1 (6 bases). The J call may be mistaken, given a closer DNA end match to TRBJ2-5. The CDR3 sequence is 15 residues long. CDR1 is SEHNR, CDR2 FQNEAQ, per germline (reference sequence).

This clonotype was seen a few times. One end of the junction does not line up with germline, which may come from a read error. The chain combines TRBV9 with TRBJ1-2; D unresolved. This CDR3 comprises 15 residues. Germline lookup yields CDR1 SGDLS and CDR2 YYNGEE. The CDR3 loop is CANSVGWQVNYGYTF. The CDR3 DNA reads TGTGCCAACAGCGTAGGATGGCAGGTGAACTATGGCTACACCTTC. Full variable domain (outside the CDR3, taken from reference TRBV9 and TRBJ1-2): DSGVTQTPKHLITATGQRVTLRCSPRSGDLSVYWYQQSLDQGLQFLIQYYNGEERAKGNILERFSAQQFPDLHSELNLSSLELGDSALYFCANSVGWQVNYGYTFGSGTRLTVV.

The chain recombines TRBV29-1 with TRBJ2-5, with D tentatively TRBD2 (6 bases). The CDR3 runs 11 residues. Trimming shortened V by 4 bases and J by 6 bases, and 9 bases separated the two germline ends. Germline V gene data show CDR1 as SQVTM and CDR2 as ANQGSEA. The CDR3: CSVGRVQTQYF. The CDR3 coding sequence is TGCAGCGTTGGGAGGGTACAGACCCAGTACTTC.

This clonotype was found a few times. The CDR3 DNA reads as TGCAGCGCCGAGGACAGGGGCTACTATGGCTACACCTTC. Translated: CSAEDRGYYGYTF. The V call is TRBV29-1, the J call TRBJ1-2; 9 bases agree with TRBD1. This CDR3 has 13 amino acids. CDR1 is SQVTM, CDR2 ANQGSEA, per germline. After removal of 7 bases from V and 3 bases from J, the junction contained 6 bases not matched to a gene.

For this clonotype: A much bigger clone sits one base away, suggesting this may be a read error. The V call is TRBV27, the J call TRBJ2-5; no clear D gene. Germline loops: CDR1 MNHEY, CDR2 SMNVEV (reference sequence). The CDR3 extends over 13 amino acids. Between the trimmed V and J ends, which lost 2 bases and 11 bases, there was a span of 15 bases. For the CDR3, the DNA is TGTGCCAGCAGTTTAAACTTCTACAATGAGCAGTACTTC. Protein: CASSLNFYNEQYF.

This chain links TRBV7-9 with TRBJ2-3, with D possibly being TRBD2 (6 bases). The CDR3 sequence is 13 residues long. Trimming pared 7 bases from V and 4 bases from J, leaving 12 bases between. In germline, CDR1 is SEHNR, CDR2 FQNEAQ (reference sequence). The CDR3: CASTPRESDTQYF. The CDR3 region has the DNA TGTGCCAGCACCCCTCGGGAGTCAGATACGCAGTATTTT.